The T cell receptor beta chain under discussion was sequenced for a study of cytomegalovirus exposure and HLA in healthy donors. Background on the study: An analysis done earlier identified more than 90 million unique TCR beta sequences from about 180 million T cells. Regarding the study as a whole: In presence/absence analyses, roughly uniform sequencing depth across donors was assumed.

Details on this clone: Antigen specificity is unknown.

Trimming removed 2 bases at V and 3 bases at J, with 12 bases between. There are 14 residues in the CDR3. Germline V gene data show CDR1 as SGHDT and CDR2 as YYEEEE. It was with 60 Vbeta and 13 Jbeta primers that the PCR ran. Sequencing used immunoSEQ multiplex PCR; TCRdb keeps in-frame clones, though not all of them. The top ten hold around 3% of the sample, which has 200,000 or so clones, 70% seen once. The sequenced material came from PBMCs. This receptor was taken from a middle-aged man in good health and CMV-seropositive. This chain links TRBV5-6 with TRBJ2-7; D is possibly TRBD1 (7 bases). The CDR3 loop is CASSLGQGGYEQYF. The CDR3, as DNA: TGTGCCAGCAGCTTAGGTCAGGGGGGCTACGAGCAGTACTTC.